These T cell receptor beta chains were read from a single sample in a study of T cells after somatic rescue of genetic block. Clones were read by immunoSEQ multiplex PCR, and TCRdb kept only the in-frame ones, dropping some. The sample holds some 70,000 clones, roughly 93% seen once. Material for sequencing was peripheral blood mononuclear cells (PBMCs). The origin of the receptors is a man aged 30-40 years. CDR3s include the opening cysteine and the closing phenylalanine or tryptophan. The order of the fields is J gene, CDR3 length, V gene, D gene, clone size, CDR3 protein, CDR3 DNA. A D gene is named only where the DNA matches it firmly. Clone size appears in some rows only: once, few, many, or a class for an expanded clone.

TRBJ2-1 16 TRBV27 TRBD2 NA CASSPTLADSYNEQFF TGTGCCAGCAGTCCAACCCTAGCGGACTCCTACAATGAGCAGTTCTTC
TRBJ2-5 15 TRBV6-5 NA NA CASGSGGRAAETQYF TGTGCCAGCGGGTCCGGGGGGCGAGCTGCAGAGACCCAGTACTTC
TRBJ2-7 14 TRBV9 NA NA CASSVGRLGLEQYF TGTGCCAGCAGCGTAGGGCGGCTGGGGCTCGAGCAGTACTTC
TRBJ2-5 12 TRBV2 NA NA CASRGLQETQYF TGTGCCAGCAGGGGACTTCAAGAGACCCAGTACTTC
TRBJ1-6 14 TRBV19 TRBD1 NA CASSNQGGRSPLHF TGTGCCAGTAGCAACCAAGGGGGCAGGTCACCCCTCCACTTT
TRBJ2-1 15 TRBV5-1 TRBD1 once CASSPSQGTYNEQFF TGCGCCAGCAGCCCCTCACAGGGGACCTACAATGAGCAGTTCTTC
TRBJ2-7 16 TRBV14 TRBD2 NA CASSQARTSGVYEQYF TGTGCCAGCAGCCAAGCCCGGACTAGCGGGGTGTACGAGCAGTACTTC
TRBJ1-3 16 TRBV5-1 TRBD1 NA CASSTTGDSAGNTIYF TGCGCCAGCAGCACCACAGGGGATAGTGCTGGAAACACCATATATTTT
TRBJ1-3 15 TRBV5-1 NA few CASSLDGYSGNTIYF TGCGCCAGCAGCTTGGACGGATACTCTGGAAACACCATATATTTT
TRBJ2-3 15 TRBV28 TRBD2 once CASRALAGGTDTQYF TGTGCCAGCAGGGCCCTAGCGGGAGGGACAGATACGCAGTATTTT
TRBJ2-3 15 TRBV2 NA NA CASSEGVGLADTQYF TGTGCCAGCAGTGAAGGGGTAGGATTGGCAGATACGCAGTATTTT
TRBJ2-7 13 TRBV29-1 TRBD1 NA CSVRGQGAYEQYF TGCAGCGTTAGGGGACAGGGGGCTTACGAGCAGTACTTC
TRBJ2-4 19 TRBV7-2 TRBD2 NA CASSLGGGTSGVAKNIQYF TGTGCCAGCAGCTTAGGGGGCGGGACTAGCGGGGTAGCCAAAAACATTCAGTACTTC
TRBJ2-1 14 TRBV7-8 NA NA CASSLGRDYNEQFF TGTGCCAGCAGCTTAGGGCGGGATTACAATGAGCAGTTCTTC
TRBJ2-3 13 TRBV9 NA once CASSVQGMDTQYF TGTGCCAGCAGCGTCCAGGGAATGGATACGCAGTATTTT
TRBJ1-5 14 TRBV7-8 NA NA CASSLNRGNQPQHF TGTGCCAGCAGCCTTAACAGAGGCAATCAGCCCCAGCATTTT
TRBJ1-6 16 TRBV18 TRBD1 NA CASSPEEGGQGSPLHF TGTGCCAGCTCACCGGAAGAAGGGGGCCAAGGGTCACCCCTCCACTTT
TRBJ1-3 16 TRBV6-6 NA NA CASSYSPRSSGNTIYF TGTGCCAGCAGTTACTCTCCCAGAAGCTCTGGAAACACCATATATTTT
TRBJ2-1 13 TRBV4-3 TRBD2 NA CASSRGLVNEQFF TGCGCCAGCAGCCGGGGACTAGTCAATGAGCAGTTCTTC
TRBJ2-7 13 TRBV5-8 NA NA CASSLDGSYEQYF TGTGCCAGCAGCTTGGACGGTTCCTACGAGCAGTACTTC
TRBJ2-7 15 TRBV7-8 NA NA CASSTTTTAMREQYF TGTGCCAGCAGCACCACTACTACAGCGATGCGCGAGCAGTACTTC
TRBJ1-3 17 TRBV9 NA NA CASSPRTGEISGNTIYF TGTGCCAGCAGCCCAAGGACGGGGGAAATCTCTGGAAACACCATATATTTT
TRBJ1-2 13 TRBV27 TRBD1 NA CASRLGQNYGYTF TGTGCCAGCAGACTGGGACAGAACTATGGCTACACCTTC
TRBJ2-1 12 TRBV6-6 TRBD2 NA CASSRTSNEQFF TGTGCCAGCAGTCGGACTAGCAATGAGCAGTTCTTC
TRBJ1-2 15 TRBV4-1 NA NA CASSLIRDFNYGYTF TGCGCCAGCAGCCTAATACGGGACTTCAACTATGGCTACACCTTC
TRBJ2-1 10 TRBV29-1 NA once CSVGYNEQFF TGCAGCGTTGGCTACAATGAGCAGTTCTTC
TRBJ2-2 15 TRBV7-2 NA NA CASSLATLSTGELFF TGTGCCAGCAGCTTAGCAACACTCTCCACCGGGGAGCTGTTTTTT
TRBJ1-2 16 TRBV28 NA NA CASSFRDGKAHYGYTF TGTGCCAGCAGTTTCCGGGACGGTAAGGCACACTATGGCTACACCTTC
TRBJ2-5 15 TRBV6-5 TRBD1 NA CASSTGDRPGETQYF TGTGCCAGCAGTACGGGGGACAGGCCGGGGGAGACCCAGTACTTC
TRBJ2-7 15 TRBV25-1 TRBD2 NA CASSKRDARTYEQYF TGTGCCAGCAGCAAGCGGGATGCGCGGACCTACGAGCAGTACTTC